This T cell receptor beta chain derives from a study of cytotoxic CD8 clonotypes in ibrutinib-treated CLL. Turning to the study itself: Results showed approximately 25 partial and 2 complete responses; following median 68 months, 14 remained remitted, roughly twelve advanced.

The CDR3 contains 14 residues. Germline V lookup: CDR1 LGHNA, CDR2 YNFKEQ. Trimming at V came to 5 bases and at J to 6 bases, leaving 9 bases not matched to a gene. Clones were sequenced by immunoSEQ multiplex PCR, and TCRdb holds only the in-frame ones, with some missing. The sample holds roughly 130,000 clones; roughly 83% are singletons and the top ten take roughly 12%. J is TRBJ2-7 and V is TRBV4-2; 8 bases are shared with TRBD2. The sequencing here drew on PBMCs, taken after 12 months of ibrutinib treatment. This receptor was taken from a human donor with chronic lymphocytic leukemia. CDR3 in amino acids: CASSTGLAFVEQYF. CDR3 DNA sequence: TGTGCCAGCAGCACCGGACTAGCCTTCGTCGAGCAGTACTTC.